This T cell receptor beta chain was captured in a study of OX40 agonist ivuxolimab in advanced cancers. Looking at the study overall: Patients enrolled in dose escalation were diagnosed with hepatocellular carcinoma, melanoma, renal cell or head and neck cancer. Study-level results: Normalized expansion of T-cell clones was also low for some nonresponders. Some of the lowest clonal expansion was seen in partial responders at 0.1-3.0 mg/kg.

Systemic immunosuppression or autoimmune disease history was grounds to exclude patients. Assay used: immunoSEQ multiplex PCR; TCRdb lists only in-frame clones, some missing. Of about 26,000 clones in the sample, approximately 80% were seen once. A note on this clone: Its antigen is unknown.

The CDR3 is 15 residues long. The V end was cut by 5 bases, the J end by 7 bases, with 21 bases between. Per germline, CDR1 SGHNT and CDR2 YYREEE (reference sequence). The chain joins TRBV5-4 to TRBJ1-2; tentatively, D is TRBD1 (5 bases). This specimen was CD4+ or CD8+ T cells sorted from blood, taken in a trial of the OX40 agonist ivuxolimab. The sequence came from an adult with an advanced solid tumor such as melanoma, head and neck, liver or kidney cancer. Here the CDR3 reads CASSYDTARGGGYTF. The CDR3, as DNA: TGTGCCAGCAGTTATGACACGGCTCGGGGGGGTGGCTACACCTTC.